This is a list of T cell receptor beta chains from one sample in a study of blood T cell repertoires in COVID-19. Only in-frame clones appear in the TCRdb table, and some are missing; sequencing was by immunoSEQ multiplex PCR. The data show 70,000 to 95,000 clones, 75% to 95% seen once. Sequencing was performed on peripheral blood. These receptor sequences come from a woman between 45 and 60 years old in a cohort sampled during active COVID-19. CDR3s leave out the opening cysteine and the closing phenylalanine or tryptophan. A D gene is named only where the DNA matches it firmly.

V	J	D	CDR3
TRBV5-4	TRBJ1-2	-	ASSPNRDTHYGYT
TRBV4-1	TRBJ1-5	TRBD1	ASSYRQGGDSNQPQH
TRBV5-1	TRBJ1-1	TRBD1	ASSSHRGRTEAF
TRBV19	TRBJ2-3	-	ASSGAPIGTQY
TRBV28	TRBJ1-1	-	ASSLAQGRAEAF
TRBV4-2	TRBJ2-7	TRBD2	ASSHGLAGGSYEQY
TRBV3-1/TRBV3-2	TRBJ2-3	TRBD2	ASSQETSGRLDTQY
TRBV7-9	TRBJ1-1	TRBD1	ASSIGGTHTEAF
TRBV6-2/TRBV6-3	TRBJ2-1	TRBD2	ASSYSGTSGSWDEQF
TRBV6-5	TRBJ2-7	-	ASSYGAGGTYEQY
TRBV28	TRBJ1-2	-	ASRFGRDGYT
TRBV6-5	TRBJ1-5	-	ASRITLDSKKPQH
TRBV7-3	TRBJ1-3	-	ASSINSGNTIY
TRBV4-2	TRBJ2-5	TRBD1	ASSQGGRDRGQETQY
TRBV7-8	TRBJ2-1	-	ASQAFAEWTATNEQF
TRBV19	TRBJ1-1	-	ASSIGAQVLGTEAF
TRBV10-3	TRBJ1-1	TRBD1	AIRPGQGNTEAF
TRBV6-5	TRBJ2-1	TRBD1	ASRTTGGNEQF
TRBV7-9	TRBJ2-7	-	ASSLAPQGIFSYEQY
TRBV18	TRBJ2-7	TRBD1	ASSPRTGGGYEQY
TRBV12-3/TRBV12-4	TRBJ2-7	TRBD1	ASRQGQYYEQY
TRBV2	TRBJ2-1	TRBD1	ASRRDREYEQF
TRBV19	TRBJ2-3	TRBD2	ASTSSGSRDTQY
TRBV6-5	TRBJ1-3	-	ASSYSYRDPGNTIY
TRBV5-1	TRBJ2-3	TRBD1	ASSSGTGSTDTQY
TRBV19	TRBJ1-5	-	ASRGALLQPQH
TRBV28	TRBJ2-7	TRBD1	ASSLGTGTQLTYSREQY